What follows are 21 T cell receptor beta chains derived from one specimen sequenced in a study of control samples from healthy donors and cancer patients. Profiled with immunoSEQ multiplex PCR; TCRdb holds only in-frame clones, not every one. The sample records 110,000 to 150,000 clones, 89% being singletons. Material for sequencing was blood. The receptors were sampled from a man aged 30 to 39 in good health.

The V gene is TRBV2, the J gene TRBJ1-6; D is ambiguous. Trimming shortened V by 7 bases and J by 6 bases, and 10 bases separated the two germline ends. CDR3 length equals 13 residues. Germline-derived CDR1 and CDR2 are SNHLY and FYNNEI. The CDR3 here is CASTGNPNSPLHF. DNA for the CDR3: TGTGCCAGCACTGGGAATCCTAATTCACCCCTCCACTTT.

This sequence joins TRBV24-1 and TRBJ2-2, with unresolved D. Germline V CDR1 and CDR2: KGHDR, SFDVKD. The CDR3 length is 15 residues. Trimming removed 3 bases from V and 8 bases from J, with 15 bases in between. This CDR3 reads CATSDGRRGTGELFF. The CDR3 DNA reads as TGTGCCACCAGTGATGGACGGCGTGGAACTGGGGAGCTGTTTTTT.

This chain links TRBV28 with TRBJ1-2, with D perhaps TRBD1 (5 bases). In germline, CDR1 is MDHEN, CDR2 SYDVKM. The CDR3 is 12 amino acids. V lost 5 bases, J lost 4 bases, and 8 bases lay in between. In nucleotides, the CDR3 is TGTGCCAGCAGTCTGGGGACCTATGGCTACACCTTC. Protein product: CASSLGTYGYTF.

This sequence joins TRBV6-5 and TRBJ2-7; a possible D gene is TRBD1 (5 bases). Per germline, CDR1 MNHEY and CDR2 SVGAGI. V lost 7 bases, J lost 2 bases, and 15 bases lay in between. The CDR3 covers 14 residues. For the CDR3, the DNA is TGTGCCAGCAAAGAACAGGTCGTCACCTACGAGCAGTACTTC. Its translation: CASKEQVVTYEQYF.

V gene TRBV2 combines with J gene TRBJ1-3; D is unresolved. The germline V gene encodes CDR1 SNHLY and CDR2 FYNNEI. With 3 bases removed from V and 2 bases from J, the gap between germline ends came to 14 bases. The CDR3 has 16 residues. This chain's CDR3 is CASSERGMAPGNTIYF. Written as DNA, the CDR3 is TGTGCCAGCAGTGAGCGTGGAATGGCGCCTGGAAACACCATATATTTT. Based on the CDR3 plus reference TRBV2 and TRBJ1-3, the full variable domain is EPEVTQTPSHQVTQMGQEVILRCVPISNHLYFYWYRQILGQKVEFLVSFYNNEISEKSEIFDDQFSVERPDGSNFTLKIRSTKLEDSAMYFCASSERGMAPGNTIYFGEGSWLTVV.

The V gene is TRBV27, the J gene TRBJ2-3; 8 bases match TRBD2. CDR3 length: 16 amino acids. V lost 2 bases to trimming and J lost 1 base; unmatched junction nucleotides: 5. Looked up from germline, CDR1 is MNHEY and CDR2 is SMNVEV (reference sequence). In DNA form, the CDR3 reads TGTGCCAGCAGTTTAGGGGCGGGGGGCCGCACAGATACGCAGTATTTT. Translated: CASSLGAGGRTDTQYF.

This clone came up a few times. The chain uses TRBV19 and TRBJ1-2; 9 bases are shared with TRBD1. Germline lookup yields CDR1 LNHDA and CDR2 SQIVND (reference sequence). The CDR3 is 14 amino acids. V shed 4 bases and J 4 bases; nucleotides not matched to a gene: 4. The DNA for the CDR3 is TGTGCCAGTAGTACTACAGGGGGCAGCTATGGCTACACCTTC. Protein product: CASSTTGGSYGYTF. The full variable domain, in which reference TRBV19 and TRBJ1-2 provide the parts outside the CDR3, is DGGITQSPKYLFRKEGQNVTLSCEQNLNHDAMYWYRQDPGQGLRLIYYSQIVNDFQKGDIAEGYSVSREKKESFPLTVTSAQKNPTAFYLCASSTTGGSYGYTFGSGTRLTVV.

The CDR3 DNA is TGTGCCAGCGGGGACGGCTATGGCTACACCTTC. It encodes CASGDGYGYTF. The chain uses TRBV6-5 and TRBJ1-2, with a weak D call TRBD1 (5 bases). V lost 8 bases and J 4 bases, leaving 8 bases between the germline ends. In germline, CDR1 is MNHEY, CDR2 SVGAGI. The CDR3 has 11 residues.

This chain links TRBV29-1 with TRBJ1-1; TRBD1 is a possible D gene (6 bases). The ends were cut back, 5 bases at V and 1 base at J, with 8 bases in the middle. This CDR3 spans 12 amino acids. Germline V gene data show CDR1 as SQVTM and CDR2 as ANQGSEA. CDR3 in amino acids: CSVYRANTEAFF. Here the CDR3 DNA reads TGCAGCGTTTACAGGGCGAACACTGAAGCTTTCTTT.

The genes are TRBV7-9 and TRBJ2-7; 7 nucleotides align to TRBD1. The CDR3 is 17 amino acids. Germline values: CDR1 SEHNR, CDR2 FQNEAQ (reference sequence). V shed 5 bases, J shed 1 base, and the junction held 14 bases outside the gene matches. CDR3 region: CASSRLGTAAFSYEQYF. In DNA form, the CDR3 reads TGTGCCAGCAGCCGTCTCGGGACAGCCGCCTTTTCCTACGAGCAGTACTTC.

In nucleotides, the CDR3 is TGTGCCAGCAGTCGAGGGGGGGGGCTTCAGCCCCAGCATTTT. Translating gives CASSRGGGLQPQHF. J is TRBJ1-5 and V is TRBV6-5, with D possibly TRBD1 on 6 matching bases. The germline V gene encodes CDR1 MNHEY and CDR2 SVGAGI. The length of the CDR3 is 14 residues. Trimming took 5 bases from V and 6 from J, leaving 14 bases between them.

A single count supports this clone. The chain links TRBV9 to TRBJ2-1; 7 bases are shared with TRBD1. V was pared by 0 bases and J by 10 bases, with 1 base of the junction left unmatched. This CDR3 is built from 12 residues. Germline V gene lookup returns CDR1 SGDLS and CDR2 YYNGEE. In DNA, the CDR3 is TGTGCCAGCAGCGTAGAGGACAGGGAGCAGTTCTTC. Translated, it gives CASSVEDREQFF. Full variable domain (remainder filled in from reference TRBV9 and TRBJ2-1): DSGVTQTPKHLITATGQRVTLRCSPRSGDLSVYWYQQSLDQGLQFLIQYYNGEERAKGNILERFSAQQFPDLHSELNLSSLELGDSALYFCASSVEDREQFFGPGTRLTVL.

CDR3 nucleotide sequence: TGTGCCAGCAGCTTGGTCCCAGACACCTCCTACGAGCAGTACTTC. Encoded protein: CASSLVPDTSYEQYF. The rearrangement uses TRBV5-4 and TRBJ2-7, with D uncertain. With 0 bases removed from V and 0 bases from J, the gap between germline ends came to 10 bases. Looked up from germline, CDR1 is SGHNT and CDR2 is YYREEE (reference sequence). The CDR3 extends over 15 amino acids.

This clone was observed a handful of times. The chain combines TRBV7-2 with TRBJ2-1; possibly TRBD1 or TRBD2 for D (5 bases each). Trimming removed 6 bases from V and 4 bases from J, with 16 bases in between. Germline lookup yields CDR1 SGHTA and CDR2 FQGNSA. This CDR3 contains 15 residues. The CDR3 protein is CASRTPGLRYNEQFF. CDR3 in DNA: TGTGCCAGCAGGACCCCGGGGCTACGTTACAATGAGCAGTTCTTC.

The V call is TRBV5-4, the J call TRBJ1-2; 10 bases fit TRBD1. CDR1 and CDR2 (germline): SGHNT, YYREEE (reference sequence). Unmatched junction bases numbered 5, after V lost 3 bases and J lost 3 bases. This CDR3 is 15 amino acids long. The CDR3 DNA reads as TGTGCCAGCAGCTCCACCGGGACAGGGGACTATGGCTACACCTTC. Amino acid sequence: CASSSTGTGDYGYTF.

This clone appeared a few times. This chain joins TRBV7-2 and TRBJ1-2, with TRBD1 as a possible D gene (5 bases). Per germline, CDR1 SGHTA and CDR2 FQGNSA. Trimming took off 5 bases at V and 7 bases at J, with 17 bases between the two ends. The CDR3 has 14 residues. As DNA, the CDR3 is TGTGCCAGCAGCATGCAGACAGTCATGGGTGGCTACACCTTC. Translated: CASSMQTVMGGYTF. Full variable domain (outside the CDR3, taken from reference TRBV7-2 and TRBJ1-2): GAGVSQSPSNKVTEKGKDVELRCDPISGHTALYWYRQSLGQGLEFLIYFQGNSAPDKSGLPSDRFSAERTGGSVSTLTIQRTQQEDSAVYLCASSMQTVMGGYTFGSGTRLTVV.

The chain has TRBV27 and TRBJ2-7; D might be TRBD2 (6 bases). Trimming cost V 8 bases and J 5 bases, with 16 bases left between them. The CDR3 runs 13 residues. CDR1 and CDR2 (germline): MNHEY, SMNVEV (reference sequence). CDR3 in amino acids: CASGSTGENEQYF. CDR3 nucleotide sequence: TGTGCCAGCGGATCGACGGGGGAGAACGAGCAGTACTTC.

The rearrangement joins TRBV5-1 to TRBJ2-5; D not certain. CDR3 length: 14 residues. Germline V gene sequence: CDR1 SGHRS, CDR2 YFSETQ. Trimming pared 0 bases from V and 1 base from J, leaving 7 bases between. DNA for the CDR3: TGCGCCAGCAGCTTGGGTTCAAGCCAAGAGACCCAGTACTTC. Protein sequence: CASSLGSSQETQYF.

The rearrangement links TRBV10-3 to TRBJ1-6; D is possibly TRBD1 (5 bases). The CDR3 covers 14 residues. Looked up from germline, CDR1 is ENHRY and CDR2 is SYGVKD. Trimming took 10 bases from V and 7 from J, leaving 17 bases between them. This chain's CDR3 is CATLGEPGNSPLHF. CDR3 DNA: TGTGCCACCCTAGGGGAACCAGGGAATTCACCCCTCCACTTT.

The J gene is TRBJ1-2, the V gene TRBV19, with a weak D call TRBD1 (5 bases). In germline, CDR1 is LNHDA, CDR2 SQIVND (reference sequence). V was clipped by 7 bases and J by 7 bases, with 16 bases between them. This CDR3 comprises 13 residues. CDR3 sequence reads: CASIRDQGGGYTF. The DNA for the CDR3 is TGTGCCAGTATAAGGGACCAGGGAGGTGGCTACACCTTC.

This clone appeared a few times. V is TRBV19 and J is TRBJ2-3; 8 nucleotides agree with TRBD2. The CDR3 has 14 residues. V trimming: 9 bases; J trimming: 6 bases; junction bases outside the gene matches: 11. Germline CDR1 is LNHDA and CDR2 is SQIVND (reference sequence). In DNA, the CDR3 is TGTGCCAGCACCCGGGGGGGGCCGTGGGATACGCAGTATTTT. Translation: CASTRGGPWDTQYF.